This T cell receptor beta chain stems from a study of cytomegalovirus exposure and HLA in healthy donors. CDR1 is SGHAT and CDR2 is FQNNGV in the germline V gene. This CDR3 has 13 residues. V shed 5 bases and J 16 bases; nucleotides not matched to a gene: 13. For this clone: Its antigen is currently unknown.

In the PCR, 60 Vbeta and 13 Jbeta primers were used. Repertoires were generated with immunoSEQ multiplex PCR, while TCRdb's copy carries only in-frame clones and drops some. The sample shows 150,000 to 200,000 clones, 75% of them seen only once. Study-wide results and caveats: Immune exposure information comprised only CMV serostatus.

The clonotype originates from a woman in her 40s in good health and CMV-seropositive. The chain has TRBV11-2 and TRBJ2-2, with 7 bases fitting TRBD2. Sequences were obtained from PBMCs. For the CDR3, the DNA is TGTGCCAGCAGCCCAGGATTGGCGCGGGGGTCGTTTTTT. This translates into CASSPGLARGSFF.